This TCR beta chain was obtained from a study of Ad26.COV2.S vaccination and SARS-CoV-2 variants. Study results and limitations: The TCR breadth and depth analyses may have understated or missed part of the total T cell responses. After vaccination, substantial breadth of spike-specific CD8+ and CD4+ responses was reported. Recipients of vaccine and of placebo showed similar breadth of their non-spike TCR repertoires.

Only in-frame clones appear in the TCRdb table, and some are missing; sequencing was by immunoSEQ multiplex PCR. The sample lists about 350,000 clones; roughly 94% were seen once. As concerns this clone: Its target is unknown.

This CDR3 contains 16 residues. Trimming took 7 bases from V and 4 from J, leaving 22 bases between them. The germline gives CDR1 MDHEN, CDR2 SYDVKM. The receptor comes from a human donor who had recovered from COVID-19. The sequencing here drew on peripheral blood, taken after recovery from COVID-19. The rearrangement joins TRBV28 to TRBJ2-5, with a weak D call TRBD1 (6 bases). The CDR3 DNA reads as TGTGCCAGCACCCCTTTCGAAGCAGGGGATCTAGAGACCCAGTACTTC. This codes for CASTPFEAGDLETQYF.